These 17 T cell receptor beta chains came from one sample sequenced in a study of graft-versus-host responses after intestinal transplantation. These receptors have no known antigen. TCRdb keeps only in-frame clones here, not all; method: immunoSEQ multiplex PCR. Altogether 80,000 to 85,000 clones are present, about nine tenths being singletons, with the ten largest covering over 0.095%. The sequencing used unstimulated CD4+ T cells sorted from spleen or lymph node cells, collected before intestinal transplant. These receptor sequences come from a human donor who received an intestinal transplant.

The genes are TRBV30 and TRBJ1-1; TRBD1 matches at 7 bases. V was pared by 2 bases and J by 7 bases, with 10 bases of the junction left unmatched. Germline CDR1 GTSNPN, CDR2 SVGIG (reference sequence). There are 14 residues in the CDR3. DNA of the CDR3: TGTGCCTGGAGTTCCCGGGACAGTCGGTTTGAAGCTTTCTTT. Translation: CAWSSRDSRFEAFF.

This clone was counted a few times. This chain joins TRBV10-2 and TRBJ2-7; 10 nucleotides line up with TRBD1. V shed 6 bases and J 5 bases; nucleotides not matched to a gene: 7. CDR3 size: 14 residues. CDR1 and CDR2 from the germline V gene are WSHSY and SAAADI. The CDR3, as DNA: TGCGCCAGCAGGGGGACGGGACAGGGGCACGAGCAGTACTTC. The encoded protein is CASRGTGQGHEQYF.

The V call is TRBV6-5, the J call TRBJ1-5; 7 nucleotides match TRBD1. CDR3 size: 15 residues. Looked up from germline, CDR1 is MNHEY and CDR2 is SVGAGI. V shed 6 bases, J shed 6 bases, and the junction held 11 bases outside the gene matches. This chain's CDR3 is CASRGRQGSTQPQHF. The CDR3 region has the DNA TGTGCCAGCAGGGGGAGACAGGGAAGTACTCAGCCCCAGCATTTT.

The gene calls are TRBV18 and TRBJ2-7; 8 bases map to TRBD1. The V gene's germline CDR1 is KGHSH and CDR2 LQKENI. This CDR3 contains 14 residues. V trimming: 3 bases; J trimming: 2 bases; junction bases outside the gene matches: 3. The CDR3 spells CASSPDREAYEQYF. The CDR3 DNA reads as TGTGCCAGCTCACCGGACAGGGAAGCCTACGAGCAGTACTTC.

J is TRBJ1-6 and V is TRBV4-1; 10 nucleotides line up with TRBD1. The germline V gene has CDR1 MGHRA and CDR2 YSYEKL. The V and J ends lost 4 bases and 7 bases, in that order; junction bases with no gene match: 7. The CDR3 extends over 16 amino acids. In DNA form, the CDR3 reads TGCGCCAGCAGCCCACTGTGGGGACAGGGGAATTCACCCCTCCACTTT. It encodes CASSPLWGQGNSPLHF.

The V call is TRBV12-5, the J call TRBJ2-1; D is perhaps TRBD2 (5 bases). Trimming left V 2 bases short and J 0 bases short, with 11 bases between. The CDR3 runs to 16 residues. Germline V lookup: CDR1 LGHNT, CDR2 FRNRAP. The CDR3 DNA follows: TGTGCTAGTGGTTTGCCCCGACTAATCTCCTACAATGAGCAGTTCTTC. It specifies CASGLPRLISYNEQFF.

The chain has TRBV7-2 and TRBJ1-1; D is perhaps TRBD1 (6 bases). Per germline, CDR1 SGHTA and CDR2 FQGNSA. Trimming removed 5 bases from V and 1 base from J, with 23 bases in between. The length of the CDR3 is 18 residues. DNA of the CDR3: TGTGCCAGCAGCCGTTCCGGGACATATGGGACCAGGAACACTGAAGCTTTCTTT. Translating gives CASSRSGTYGTRNTEAFF.

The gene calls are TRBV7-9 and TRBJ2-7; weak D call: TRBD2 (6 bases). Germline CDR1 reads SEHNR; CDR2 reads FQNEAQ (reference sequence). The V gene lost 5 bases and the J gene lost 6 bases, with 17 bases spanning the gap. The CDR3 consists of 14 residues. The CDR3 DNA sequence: TGTGCCAGCAGCATGAGCGGGCCTCTCACCGAGCAGTACTTC. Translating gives CASSMSGPLTEQYF.

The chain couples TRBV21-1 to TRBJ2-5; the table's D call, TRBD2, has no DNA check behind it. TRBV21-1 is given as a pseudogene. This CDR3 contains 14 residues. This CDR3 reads CASSPGGIQETQYF. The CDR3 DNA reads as TGTGCCAGCAGCCCGGGGGGGATTCAAGAGACCCAGTACTTC.

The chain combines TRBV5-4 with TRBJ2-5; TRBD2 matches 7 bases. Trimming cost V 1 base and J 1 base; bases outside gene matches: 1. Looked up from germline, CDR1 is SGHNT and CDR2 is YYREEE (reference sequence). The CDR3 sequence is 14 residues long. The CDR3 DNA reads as TGTGCCAGCAGCTTGAGCGGGGCCCAAGAGACCCAGTACTTC. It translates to CASSLSGAQETQYF.

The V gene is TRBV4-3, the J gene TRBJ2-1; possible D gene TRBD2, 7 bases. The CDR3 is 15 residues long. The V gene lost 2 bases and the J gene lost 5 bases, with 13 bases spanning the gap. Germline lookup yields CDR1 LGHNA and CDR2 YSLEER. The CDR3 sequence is CASSQLGGGHNEQFF. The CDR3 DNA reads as TGCGCCAGCAGCCAACTAGGGGGGGGCCACAATGAGCAGTTCTTC.

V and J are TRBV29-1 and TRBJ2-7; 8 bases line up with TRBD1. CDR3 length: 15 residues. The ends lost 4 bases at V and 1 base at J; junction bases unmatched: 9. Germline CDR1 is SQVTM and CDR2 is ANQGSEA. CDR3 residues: CSVVGDRGGSYEQYF. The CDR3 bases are TGCAGCGTTGTCGGCGACAGGGGTGGGTCCTACGAGCAGTACTTC.

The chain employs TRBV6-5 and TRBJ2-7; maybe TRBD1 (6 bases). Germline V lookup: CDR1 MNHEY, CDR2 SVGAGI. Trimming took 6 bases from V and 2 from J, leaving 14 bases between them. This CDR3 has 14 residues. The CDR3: CASSLVKGAYEQYF. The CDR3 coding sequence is TGTGCCAGCAGCCTCGTAAAGGGGGCCTACGAGCAGTACTTC.

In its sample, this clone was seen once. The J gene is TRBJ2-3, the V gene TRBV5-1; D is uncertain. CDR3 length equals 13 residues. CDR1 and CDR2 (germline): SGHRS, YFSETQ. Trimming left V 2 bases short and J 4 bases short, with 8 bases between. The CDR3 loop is CASSFPDPDTQYF. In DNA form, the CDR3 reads TGCGCCAGCAGCTTCCCAGATCCAGATACGCAGTATTTT.

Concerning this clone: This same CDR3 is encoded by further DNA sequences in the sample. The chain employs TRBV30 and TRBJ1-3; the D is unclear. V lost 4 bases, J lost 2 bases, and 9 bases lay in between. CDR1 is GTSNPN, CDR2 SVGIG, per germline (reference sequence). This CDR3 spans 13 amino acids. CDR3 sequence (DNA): TGTGCCTGGAATTCGGGGACTGGAAACACCATATATTTT. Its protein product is CAWNSGTGNTIYF.

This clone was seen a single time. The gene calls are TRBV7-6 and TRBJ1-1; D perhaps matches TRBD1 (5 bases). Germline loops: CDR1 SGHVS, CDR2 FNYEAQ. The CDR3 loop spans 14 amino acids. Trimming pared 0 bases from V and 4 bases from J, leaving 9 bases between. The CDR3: CASSLAQGSTEAFF. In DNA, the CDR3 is TGTGCCAGCAGCTTAGCCCAGGGATCCACTGAAGCTTTCTTT.

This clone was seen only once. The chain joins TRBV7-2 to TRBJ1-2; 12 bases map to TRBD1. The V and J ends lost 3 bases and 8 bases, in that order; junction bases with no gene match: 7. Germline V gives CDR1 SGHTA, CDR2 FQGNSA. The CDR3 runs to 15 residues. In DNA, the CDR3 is TGTGCCAGCAGCTTTCCGGGACAGGGGGCGGGAGGCTACACCTTC. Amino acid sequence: CASSFPGQGAGGYTF.